Following are 17 T cell receptor beta chains from one sample sequenced in a study of shared clonotypes between healthy human individuals. Sequenced by immunoSEQ multiplex PCR; TCRdb stores in-frame clones only, minus some. Of over 2 million clones in the sample, 95% were seen once. Material for sequencing was naive CD4+ T cells sorted from blood. The sample's subset: CD45RA+ positively selected. The receptors shown here come from a man aged 18 to 30 in good health.

V gene TRBV11-2 combines with J gene TRBJ1-1; a possible D gene is TRBD1 (5 bases). The CDR3 covers 13 residues. Germline CDR1 is SGHAT and CDR2 is FQNNGV. Trimming pared 5 bases from V and 6 bases from J, leaving 13 bases between. CDR3 in amino acids: CASSKQGLAEAFF. CDR3 nucleotide sequence: TGTGCCAGCAGCAAGCAGGGTTTGGCTGAAGCTTTCTTT.

The chain has TRBV5-4 and TRBJ2-4, with 9 bases that match TRBD1. Germline CDR1 is SGHNT and CDR2 is YYREEE (reference sequence). V shed 5 bases and J 3 bases; nucleotides not matched to a gene: 9. The CDR3 length is 16 residues. CDR3 DNA sequence: TGTGCCAGCAGTTCCGGGACAGGGCTCGGCAAAAACATTCAGTACTTC. Protein product: CASSSGTGLGKNIQYF.

This rearrangement joins TRBV2 to TRBJ1-2, with 7 bases matching TRBD1. CDR1 is SNHLY and CDR2 is FYNNEI in the germline V gene. V trimming: 8 bases; J trimming: 4 bases; junction bases outside the gene matches: 10. The length of the CDR3 is 14 residues. CDR3 DNA: TGTGCCAGCTCTAGGGGACAGACCTTCTATGGCTACACCTTC. Its protein product is CASSRGQTFYGYTF.

With regard to this clone: In the same sample, other DNA sequences code for this CDR3. V and J are TRBV28 and TRBJ1-1; possible D gene TRBD1, 6 bases. The CDR3 is 13 amino acids. CDR1 and CDR2 from the germline V gene are MDHEN and SYDVKM. V was shortened by 4 bases and J by 1 base, with 7 bases between the two germline ends. The CDR3 region has the DNA TGTGCCAGCAGTTCGGGACAGAACACTGAAGCTTTCTTT. Residues: CASSSGQNTEAFF.

V gene TRBV5-4 combines with J gene TRBJ2-3, with TRBD2 identical over 7 bases. Trimming cost V 7 bases and J 4 bases; bases outside gene matches: 9. Germline assignment: CDR1 SGHNT and CDR2 YYREEE (reference sequence). The length of the CDR3 is 14 residues. The chain's CDR3 is CASLERGGADTQYF. CDR3 nucleotide sequence: TGTGCCAGCTTAGAGCGGGGTGGTGCAGATACGCAGTATTTT.

This chain links TRBV11-2 with TRBJ1-2; 8 positions agree with TRBD1. J lost 6 bases, V lost 5 bases, and 8 bases had no gene match. Germline V lookup: CDR1 SGHAT, CDR2 FQNNGV. The CDR3 totals 14 residues. In DNA, the CDR3 is TGTGCCAGCAGCCAAACGATGACAGGGGATGGCTACACCTTC. It yields the protein CASSQTMTGDGYTF.

The chain uses TRBV11-2 and TRBJ2-4, with 7 positions matching TRBD1. The CDR3 loop spans 16 amino acids. The J segment lost 0 bases and the V segment lost 4 bases, leaving 6 bases of the junction unmatched. Germline CDR1 and CDR2: SGHAT and FQNNGV. CDR3 in amino acids: CASSSGTDLAKNIQYF. CDR3 bases: TGTGCCAGCAGCTCCGGGACAGACCTAGCCAAAAACATTCAGTACTTC.

In its sample, this clone was seen many times. In the same sample, other DNA sequences code for this CDR3. The V and J genes are TRBV28 and TRBJ1-3; D remains unclear. This CDR3 spans 13 amino acids. CDR1 and CDR2 from the germline V gene are MDHEN and SYDVKM. Trimming pared 5 bases from V and 0 bases from J, leaving 5 bases between. The DNA of the CDR3 is TGTGCCAGCAGTCGTTCCTCTGGAAACACCATATATTTT. Residues: CASSRSSGNTIYF.

The chain carries TRBV5-1 and TRBJ2-7; D call uncertain. The CDR3 is 14 residues long. V shed 0 bases and J shed 2 bases, with 9 bases lying between them. Germline CDR1 and CDR2: SGHRS and YFSETQ. The CDR3 sequence: CASSLDMGPYEQYF. DNA for the CDR3: TGCGCCAGCAGCTTGGATATGGGTCCCTACGAGCAGTACTTC. Full variable domain (remainder filled in from reference TRBV5-1 and TRBJ2-7): KAGVTQTPRYLIKTRGQQVTLSCSPISGHRSVSWYQQTPGQGLQFLFEYFSETQRNKGNFPGRFSGRQFSNSRSEMNVSTLELGDSALYLCASSLDMGPYEQYFGPGTRLTVT.

In the case of this clone: Other DNA sequences from this sample encode an identical CDR3 as well. The chain couples TRBV7-2 to TRBJ2-5; 7 bases line up with TRBD1. The trim removed 4 bases at V and 2 bases at J, leaving 1 base unmatched. The CDR3 has 13 amino acids. Germline CDR1 reads SGHTA; CDR2 reads FQGNSA. The CDR3: CASSWTGQETQYF. CDR3 coding DNA: TGTGCCAGCAGCTGGACAGGTCAAGAGACCCAGTACTTC.

V and J are TRBV7-9 and TRBJ2-6; D is ambiguous. The V end was cut by 0 bases, the J end by 2 bases, with 11 bases between. Germline CDR1 reads SEHNR; CDR2 reads FQNEAQ (reference sequence). The CDR3 runs to 17 residues. The CDR3 protein is CASSLATLGAGANVLTF. CDR3 DNA: TGTGCCAGCAGCTTAGCTACACTTGGGGCTGGGGCCAACGTCCTGACTTTC.

V is TRBV15 and J is TRBJ1-6; D not certain. The CDR3 runs 14 residues. Germline CDR1 reads LNHNV; CDR2 reads YYDKDF (reference sequence). Trimming left V 5 bases short and J 6 bases short, with 11 bases between. CDR3 protein: CATSPRFGNSPLHF. The CDR3 region has the DNA TGTGCCACCAGCCCCCGCTTCGGTAATTCACCCCTCCACTTT.

Turning to this clone: This CDR3 is also generated by other DNA sequences in the sample. The chain recombines TRBV5-1 with TRBJ1-4; D is perhaps TRBD1 (5 bases). CDR1 is SGHRS, CDR2 YFSETQ, per germline. Trimming stripped 0 bases from V and 5 bases from J, with 8 bases between. This CDR3 has 14 amino acids. The CDR3 region is CASSLGQPNEKLFF. The CDR3, as DNA: TGCGCCAGCAGCTTGGGACAGCCGAATGAAAAACTGTTTTTT.

This chain connects TRBV7-2 to TRBJ2-1; no clear D gene. This CDR3 is built from 11 residues. V lost 5 bases, J lost 9 bases, and 8 bases lay in between. CDR1 is SGHTA and CDR2 is FQGNSA in the germline V gene. CDR3 amino acids: CASSPSIEQFF. CDR3 sequence (DNA): TGTGCCAGCAGCCCAAGTATTGAGCAGTTCTTC.

This sequence joins TRBV27 and TRBJ1-6; possible D gene TRBD1, 5 bases. V lost 6 bases and J lost 0, with 21 bases in between. The germline gives CDR1 MNHEY, CDR2 SMNVEV (reference sequence). The CDR3 covers 19 residues. In DNA form, the CDR3 reads TGTGCCAGCAGATCGGGCCCTCCGGGGCCGAGCTCCTATAATTCACCCCTCCACTTT. Amino acid sequence: CASRSGPPGPSSYNSPLHF.

The rearrangement uses TRBV6-5 and TRBJ2-1; 11 nucleotides line up with TRBD2. Trimming at V came to 6 bases and at J to 6 bases, leaving 7 bases not matched to a gene. The length of the CDR3 is 15 residues. Per germline, CDR1 MNHEY and CDR2 SVGAGI. The CDR3 DNA is TGTGCCAGCAGCACACTAGCGGGGGCATCCAATGAGCAGTTCTTC. Amino acid sequence: CASSTLAGASNEQFF.

The V and J genes are TRBV6-5 and TRBJ1-2, with D unclear. Trimming removed 0 bases at V and 4 bases at J, with 15 bases between. CDR1 MNHEY and CDR2 SVGAGI come from the germline V gene. The CDR3 totals 16 residues. The CDR3 DNA reads as TGTGCCAGCAGTTACTCCCCCCGGGCACTCATCTATGGCTACACCTTC. Amino acids: CASSYSPRALIYGYTF.